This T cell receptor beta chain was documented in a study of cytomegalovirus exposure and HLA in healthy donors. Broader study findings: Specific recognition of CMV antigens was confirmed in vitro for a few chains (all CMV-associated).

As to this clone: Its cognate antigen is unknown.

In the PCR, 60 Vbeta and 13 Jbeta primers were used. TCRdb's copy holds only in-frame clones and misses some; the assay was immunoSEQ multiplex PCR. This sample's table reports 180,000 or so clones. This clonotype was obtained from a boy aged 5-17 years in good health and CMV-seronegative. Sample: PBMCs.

CDR3 sequence: CASSPEGARAFF. The CDR3, as DNA: TGTGCCAGCAGCCCCGAGGGGGCAAGGGCTTTCTTT. The rearrangement joins TRBV7-9 to TRBJ1-1, with 7 bases that match TRBD1. This CDR3 comprises 12 residues. From germline, CDR1 is SEHNR and CDR2 FQNEAQ (reference sequence). V lost 5 bases to trimming and J lost 11 bases; unmatched junction nucleotides: 8.